The 5 T cell receptor beta chains below all came from one sample that was sequenced in a study of T cells in Graves' hyperthyroidism and ophthalmopathy. RNA transcripts gave rise to amplified TCR beta CDR3 regions. The HTBI set primed first-round TCR CDR3 RT-PCR. TCRdb independently ran MiXCR on the multiplex PCR reads; one entry per CDR3 protein. This table has hundreds of thousands of distinct CDR3 sequences, approximately 15% appearing once. Sequenced: blood. These receptor sequences come from a woman aged 40-49 years with Graves' ophthalmopathy.

The CDR3 sequence is CATSRAFEGGNIQYF. The CDR3 DNA reads TGTGCCACCAGCAGAGCTTTCGAGGGGGGTAACATTCAGTACTTC. The J gene is TRBJ2-4, the V gene TRBV15, with D possibly called TRBD1 or TRBD2 (6 bases each). CDR3 length: 15 amino acids. Trimming removed 1 base at V and 7 bases at J, with 14 bases between. From germline, CDR1 is LNHNV and CDR2 YYDKDF (reference sequence).

V usage is TRBV7-9 and J usage is TRBJ2-1, with D possibly being TRBD2 (6 bases). This CDR3 is 13 amino acids long. The V end was cut by 5 bases, the J end by 7 bases, with 12 bases between. Germline assignment: CDR1 SEHNR and CDR2 FQNEAQ (reference sequence). CDR3 amino acids: CASSRPEGNEQFF. In DNA, the CDR3 is TGTGCCAGCAGCCGTCCGGAGGGAAATGAGCAGTTCTTC.

This clonotype was recorded a few times. This chain connects TRBV27 to TRBJ2-7, with D perhaps matching TRBD2 (6 bases). The CDR3 is 13 residues long. In germline, CDR1 is MNHEY, CDR2 SMNVEV (reference sequence). Trimming pared 3 bases from V and 7 bases from J, leaving 13 bases between. CDR3 loop: CASSFGWGGEQYF. Written as DNA, the CDR3 is TGTGCCAGCAGTTTTGGCTGGGGAGGAGAGCAGTACTTC.

This clonotype was recorded at least ten times. The chain has TRBV20-1 and TRBJ2-7, with 10 bases matching TRBD2. The germline V gene encodes CDR1 DFQATT and CDR2 SNEGSKA (reference sequence). The CDR3 sequence is 15 residues long. Unmatched junction bases numbered 6, after V lost 3 bases and J lost 1 base. Here the CDR3 reads CSASRLAGVSYEQYF. CDR3 DNA sequence: TGCAGTGCTAGTCGGCTAGCGGGAGTTTCCTACGAGCAGTACTTC.

This clonotype was observed a few times. This rearrangement joins TRBV19 to TRBJ2-5; 7 nucleotides align to TRBD2. Germline V gene lookup returns CDR1 LNHDA and CDR2 SQIVND (reference sequence). The J segment lost 5 bases and the V segment lost 2 bases, leaving 2 bases of the junction unmatched. There are 13 residues in the CDR3. CDR3 in amino acids: CASSIRGVETQYF. CDR3 DNA sequence: TGTGCCAGTAGTATACGGGGGGTGGAGACCCAGTACTTC.